A single sample is the source of the 27 T cell receptor beta chains below, sequenced in a study of monozygotic twins with inflammatory bowel disease. From the 5' RACE reads, TCRdb lists one entry per CDR3 protein and no DNA. The table lists a few hundred thousand distinct CDR3 sequences, with 5.6% in the top ten. The sample was blood. The source is a human donor with ulcerative colitis or Crohn's disease, or a healthy co-twin of an affected twin (not recorded which).

This chain joins TRBV29-1 and TRBJ1-1; checking the TCRdb D call of TRBD1 is not possible without DNA. Germline V gene lookup returns CDR1 SQVTM and CDR2 ANQGSEA. The CDR3 length is 13 residues. CDR3 loop: CGGGGGRDTEAFF. The full variable domain, with the rest looked up from reference TRBV29-1 and TRBJ1-1, is SAVISQKPSRDICQRGTSLTIQCQVDSQVTMMFWYRQQPGQSLTLIATANQGSEATYESGFVIDKFPISRPNLTFSTLTVSNMSPEDSSIYLCGGGGGRDTEAFFGQGTRLTVV.

The chain couples TRBV20-1 to TRBJ1-4; TCRdb's D gene call, TRBD1, goes unchecked for lack of DNA. The length of the CDR3 is 15 residues. Germline CDR1 reads DFQATT; CDR2 reads SNEGSKA (reference sequence). The CDR3: CSARTRTGRGEKLFF.

The chain recombines TRBV11-2 with TRBJ1-3; TCRdb's D call, TRBD1, is unchecked because there is no DNA. The CDR3 spans 18 residues. CDR1 is SGHAT and CDR2 is FQNNGV in the germline V gene. The CDR3 sequence: CASSSGTGSYLSGNTIYF.

CDR3 amino acids: CASSWTALEKLFF. The chain combines TRBV14 with TRBJ1-4; TCRdb proposes TRBD1, but this gene call is untestable without DNA. CDR3 length: 13 residues. Germline V gene lookup returns CDR1 SGHDN and CDR2 FVKESK.

This chain uses TRBV20-1 with TRBJ2-2. CDR1 is DFQATT and CDR2 is SNEGSKA in the germline V gene (reference sequence). This CDR3 spans 14 amino acids. This chain's CDR3 is CSARFRGMTGELFF.

The chain couples TRBV20-1 to TRBJ1-5; TCRdb selects TRBD1, and the lack of DNA leaves this call unchecked. This CDR3 is built from 15 residues. The germline V gene has CDR1 DFQATT and CDR2 SNEGSKA (reference sequence). Here the CDR3 reads CSARDTKGTNQPQHF.

V gene TRBV4-3 combines with J gene TRBJ2-3; TCRdb calls TRBD1, which cannot be checked without DNA. Germline-derived CDR1 and CDR2 are LGHNA and YSLEER. The CDR3 spans 14 residues. The CDR3 is CASSPQERTDTQYF.

The chain couples TRBV7-7 to TRBJ2-1; the D call of TRBD2 rests on TCRdb alone, since no DNA is present to check it. From germline, CDR1 is SSHAT and CDR2 FNYEAQ (reference sequence). The CDR3 contains 15 residues. CDR3 region: CASSPGRATYNEQFF.

The rearrangement joins TRBV6-1 to TRBJ2-5; the D call from TCRdb, TRBD1, cannot be confirmed without DNA. CDR3 length: 15 amino acids. The germline V gene encodes CDR1 MNHNS and CDR2 SASEGT. The CDR3 region is CASTRAGGMEETQYF.

The rearrangement uses TRBV7-2 and TRBJ1-2; the TCRdb D gene call, TRBD1, has no DNA to confirm it. The CDR3 spans 17 residues. Germline V gene data show CDR1 as SGHTA and CDR2 as FQGNSA. CDR3: CASSPGPVQGLKYGYTF.

V is TRBV6-1 and J is TRBJ2-2; the TCRdb call, TRBD1, lacks DNA for checking. Germline assignment: CDR1 MNHNS and CDR2 SASEGT. There are 16 residues in the CDR3. The CDR3 loop reads CASSSGHRGNTGELFF.

The rearrangement uses TRBV2 and TRBJ1-6; checking the TCRdb D call of TRBD1 is not possible without DNA. The length of the CDR3 is 14 residues. The germline gives CDR1 SNHLY, CDR2 FYNNEI. The CDR3: CASRPGGVDSPLHF.

V and J are TRBV27 and TRBJ2-1; the D gene TCRdb calls, TRBD1, cannot be checked with no DNA. The CDR3 contains 12 residues. From germline, CDR1 is MNHEY and CDR2 SMNVEV (reference sequence). CDR3 region: CASSTGGHEQFF.

The gene calls are TRBV18 and TRBJ1-5; with no DNA, the TCRdb D assignment of TRBD1 cannot be verified. This CDR3 is 14 amino acids long. Germline CDR1 and CDR2: KGHSH and LQKENI. The CDR3 reads CASSSGAGNQPQHF.

The rearrangement uses TRBV5-4 and TRBJ2-3. The CDR3 sequence is 15 residues long. The germline CDR1 and CDR2 sequences are SGHNT and YYREEE (reference sequence). The CDR3 region is CASSLGATRTDTQYF.

The chain has TRBV28 and TRBJ1-5. Germline lookup yields CDR1 MDHEN and CDR2 SYDVKM. The CDR3 runs to 15 residues. The CDR3 sequence is CASSSLLGGGQPQHF.

The CDR3 sequence is CASSIDYRVGEQFF. The chain links TRBV19 to TRBJ2-1. This CDR3 spans 14 amino acids. CDR1 is LNHDA, CDR2 SQIVND, per germline (reference sequence).

The V call is TRBV5-1, the J call TRBJ2-7; the D call of TRBD1 rests on TCRdb alone, since no DNA is present to check it. The CDR3 loop spans 15 amino acids. Germline CDR1 and CDR2: SGHRS and YFSETQ. This CDR3 reads CASSPGGTGNYEQYF.

This rearrangement joins TRBV12-3 or TRBV12-4 to TRBJ2-5; absent DNA, TCRdb's TRBD1 call cannot be checked. The CDR3 length is 16 residues. The CDR3 sequence is CASSLFSGTGGMSQYF.

V is TRBV6-1 and J is TRBJ2-7; TCRdb's assignment of TRBD2 cannot be checked, as there is no DNA. The CDR3 covers 14 residues. The V gene's germline CDR1 is MNHNS and CDR2 SASEGT. CDR3 loop: CASMYDGSQYEQYF.

The chain couples TRBV28 to TRBJ1-1; TCRdb's D gene call, TRBD1, goes unchecked for lack of DNA. The CDR3 contains 15 residues. CDR1 MDHEN and CDR2 SYDVKM come from the germline V gene. The CDR3 protein is CASSLGQGAFAEAFF.

The chain carries TRBV28 and TRBJ2-6; the D call of TRBD1 rests on TCRdb alone, since no DNA is present to check it. Germline values: CDR1 MDHEN, CDR2 SYDVKM. This CDR3 is built from 16 residues. The CDR3 reads CASRPWTGAGANVLTF.

This rearrangement joins TRBV4-1 to TRBJ2-1. Germline CDR1 and CDR2: MGHRA and YSYEKL. There are 16 residues in the CDR3. The CDR3 is CASSQGLNPPHNEQFF.

This chain links TRBV28 with TRBJ1-3. Germline CDR1 reads MDHEN; CDR2 reads SYDVKM. There are 15 residues in the CDR3. CDR3 sequence reads: CASKSAGDSGNTIYF.

The chain carries TRBV27 and TRBJ1-4; TCRdb reports TRBD1, a call that lacks DNA to check it against. Germline V gene data show CDR1 as MNHEY and CDR2 as SMNVEV (reference sequence). CDR3 length: 16 amino acids. This CDR3 reads CASSLSPGTGIEKLFF.

CDR3 sequence: CASETGGNIQYF. The rearrangement links TRBV28 to TRBJ2-4; TCRdb outputs TRBD1, but without DNA this stays unchecked. CDR3 size: 12 residues. CDR1 and CDR2 from the germline V gene are MDHEN and SYDVKM.

The chain recombines TRBV19 with TRBJ2-1. The germline V gene has CDR1 LNHDA and CDR2 SQIVND (reference sequence). The CDR3 totals 12 residues. The CDR3 is CASSIPTNEQFF.